The rows below give T cell receptor beta chains drawn from one sample of a study of PD-1 blockade in classical Hodgkin lymphoma. Assay used: immunoSEQ multiplex PCR; TCRdb lists only in-frame clones, some missing. Among approximately 12,000 clones listed, about 80% were seen once. The sequencing used peripheral blood mononuclear cells (PBMCs), collected before the second cycle of nivolumab. These receptor sequences come from a human donor with classical Hodgkin lymphoma. CDR3s include the opening cysteine and the closing phenylalanine or tryptophan. D genes are given only for firm matches. A row's size may be missing; if present it is once, few, many or a size class.

CDR3	DNA	V	size	D	J
CASSLGTGKPYEQYF	TGCGCCAGCAGCTTGGGGACAGGGAAACCCTACGAGCAGTACTTC	TRBV5-1	NA	TRBD1	TRBJ2-7
CASSQTASSYNEQFF	TGTGCCAGCAGCCAGACAGCTAGCTCCTACAATGAGCAGTTCTTC	TRBV5-6	NA	NA	TRBJ2-1
CASSPWTNQETQYF	TGTGCCAGCTCACCATGGACAAACCAAGAGACCCAGTACTTC	TRBV18	NA	NA	TRBJ2-5
CASSQIGGGGTSYEQYF	TGTGCCAGCAGCCAAATCGGAGGCGGGGGTACCTCCTACGAGCAGTACTTC	TRBV4-2	few	TRBD2	TRBJ2-7
CASSAGYQPQHF	TGTGCCAGCAGCGCAGGATATCAGCCCCAGCATTTT	TRBV7-9	NA	NA	TRBJ1-5
CASSFLARGLFF	TGTGCCAGCAGCTTTTTAGCGAGAGGTTTATTCTTC	TRBV7-8	NA	NA	TRBJ2-1
CASSLSPLGHYGYTF	TGTGCCAGCAGCTTGTCCCCCCTCGGGCACTATGGCTACACCTTC	TRBV7-2	NA	NA	TRBJ1-2
CASSLTTGGSGANVLTF	TGCGCCAGCAGCCTTACTACAGGGGGTTCTGGGGCCAACGTCCTGACTTTC	TRBV4-1	NA	TRBD1	TRBJ2-6
CASSLGAGGPDEQFF	TGTGCCAGCAGCTTGGGAGCGGGAGGGCCCGATGAGCAGTTCTTC	TRBV5-4	NA	TRBD2	TRBJ2-1
CASRDRVETQYF	TGTGCCAGCAGGGACAGGGTAGAGACCCAGTACTTC	TRBV2	NA	TRBD1	TRBJ2-5
CASSLAGLANQVKETQYF	TGTGCCAGCAGCCTCGCCGGACTAGCTAATCAAGTCAAAGAGACCCAGTACTTC	TRBV7-9	NA	TRBD2	TRBJ2-5